This entry features one T cell receptor (beta chain) sequence. Its antigen remains unidentified. CDR1 and CDR2 from the germline V gene are SQVTM and ANQGSEA. The V and J ends lost 7 bases and 4 bases respectively, with 13 bases between them. This CDR3 contains 12 residues. The sample belongs to a study of cytomegalovirus exposure and HLA in healthy donors. As for the study in general: There were some 81 million unique TCRs (from HLA-typed donors) in an early data release. Study-wide points: Specificity of three CMV-associated chains for CMV antigens was verified in vitro. Reports state that TCR beta sequences accurately predicted most subjects' HLA-A and HLA-B alleles. With high specificity and sensitivity, the classifier reportedly diagnosed cytomegalovirus status.

PCR involved 60 Vbeta and 13 Jbeta primers. Profiling relied on immunoSEQ multiplex PCR, and the TCRdb table lists in-frame clones only, not all of them. This sample carries tens of thousands of clones, 78% of them seen once, and the ten largest clones take around 7.8%. The sequence was collected from a man aged 18 to 29 in good health and CMV-seropositive. Sequences were obtained from PBMCs. The chain joins TRBV29-1 to TRBJ1-2; the D gene is possibly TRBD1 (5 bases). The CDR3 loop is CSASQGFYGYTF. As DNA, the CDR3 is TGCAGCGCCTCCCAGGGTTTCTATGGCTACACCTTC.